This TCR beta chain was identified in a study of T cell responses to AZD1222 COVID-19 vaccine. Some clones are missing from TCRdb's copy, which holds only in-frame ones; the method was immunoSEQ multiplex PCR. Among some 84,000 clones listed, 70% to 90% were seen once. In its sample, this clone was seen a few times. Its antigen is unidentified. The CDR3 extends over 16 amino acids. CDR1 and CDR2 from the germline V gene are SGDLS and YYNGEE. The ends lost 0 bases at V and 2 bases at J; junction bases unmatched: 7. Study conclusions and caveats: White British ancestry dominated among donors, who included more females, and clonal diversity was possibly underestimated. Epitopes outside B.1.351 and B.1.1.7 mutated regions reportedly drew nearly half of spike TCRs. Receipt of two AZD1222 doses was followed by a rise in Spike-specific TCR breadth and depth.

Second-dose groups at about 4 or about 12 weeks were pooled. The sequence came from an adult who received the AZD1222 COVID-19 vaccine. The specimen was peripheral blood, collected 28 days after the second AZD1222 dose. The chain has TRBV9 and TRBJ2-5, with TRBD1 identical over 7 bases. The CDR3 loop is CASSVGGGEDQETQYF. CDR3 coding DNA: TGTGCCAGCAGCGTAGGAGGGGGCGAGGATCAAGAGACCCAGTACTTC.